This TCR beta chain stems from a study of post-analysis software for immune sequencing data. Whole-study results and caveats: In patients, five or six TRBV segments were more frequent than in controls, with TRBV5-6, TRBV5-1 and TRBV20-1 among them.

Prepared libraries of TCR beta cDNA carried unique molecular identifiers. TCRdb ran MiXCR on the PCR reads and lists one entry per CDR3 protein. Of approximately 730,000 distinct CDR3 sequences listed, 30% are singletons. Germline assignment: CDR1 ENHRY and CDR2 SYGVKD. V shed 6 bases and J shed 2 bases, with 18 bases lying between them. The CDR3 covers 16 residues. This clonotype was detected only a few times. Its antigen is not known. V gene TRBV10-3 combines with J gene TRBJ2-3; weak D call: TRBD1 (5 bases). Sample: blood. The clonotype comes from a girl aged 5-17 years with multiple sclerosis. The CDR3 DNA follows: TGTGCCATCAGACGGATTACAGGTTTCTCCACAGATACGCAGTATTTT. Protein sequence: CAIRRITGFSTDTQYF.